The 18 T cell receptor beta chains presented below share a single source sample, sequenced in a study of cytomegalovirus exposure and HLA in healthy donors. Primers included in the PCR were 60 Vbeta and 13 Jbeta primers. This table comes from immunoSEQ multiplex PCR, and its TCRdb copy is limited to in-frame clones, with some not included. The data hold approximately 160,000 clones, with roughly 65% observed a single time. Sequenced input: PBMCs. Source of these receptors: a man between 18 and 35 years old in good health and CMV-seropositive.

The chain uses TRBV27 and TRBJ2-6, with a tentative D call TRBD1 (6 bases). CDR3 length equals 16 residues. Trimming removed 6 bases from V and 0 bases from J, with 12 bases in between. Germline V gives CDR1 MNHEY, CDR2 SMNVEV (reference sequence). For the CDR3, the DNA is TGTGCCAGCAGCCAGTTAGGGGGCTCTGGGGCCAACGTCCTGACTTTC. The encoded protein is CASSQLGGSGANVLTF.

The chain joins TRBV2 to TRBJ2-7; D gene ambiguous. CDR3 length: 14 amino acids. Germline lookup yields CDR1 SNHLY and CDR2 FYNNEI. The CDR3 sequence is CASSDSGWRYEEYV. The DNA for the CDR3 is TGTGCCAGCAGTGATAGTGGGTGGCGGTACGAGGAGTACGTC.

The J gene is TRBJ1-2, the V gene TRBV2; 7 bases fit TRBD1. CDR3 length: 12 residues. Trimming removed 6 bases from V and 6 bases from J; junction bases left unmatched: 4. Per the germline V gene, CDR1 is SNHLY and CDR2 is FYNNEI. Here the CDR3 reads CASRLTGDGYTF. The DNA of the CDR3 is TGTGCCAGCAGACTAACAGGGGATGGCTACACCTTC.

The count of this clone is one. The chain links TRBV5-4 to TRBJ2-5; maybe TRBD2 (5 bases). Germline-derived CDR1 and CDR2 are SGHNT and YYREEE (reference sequence). This CDR3 region has 11 residues. V lost 3 bases, J lost 6 bases, and 6 bases lay in between. The CDR3 DNA is TGTGCCAGCAGCTCCGGGAAGACCCAGTACTTC. This gives the protein CASSSGKTQYF.

The rearrangement joins TRBV4-1 to TRBJ2-7; 9 nucleotides agree with TRBD1. Germline loops: CDR1 MGHRA, CDR2 YSYEKL. CDR3 length equals 15 residues. The junction had 10 bases not matched to a gene; V was cut back by 4 bases and J by 6 bases. The CDR3 spells CASSPPGTGIREQYV. CDR3 nucleotides: TGCGCCAGCAGCCCCCCCGGGACAGGGATTCGCGAGCAGTACGTC.

The J gene is TRBJ1-1, the V gene TRBV29-1; weak D call: TRBD1 (5 bases). Trimming stripped 6 bases from V and 1 base from J, with 12 bases between. Germline V gene sequence: CDR1 SQVTM, CDR2 ANQGSEA. The CDR3 consists of 13 residues. CDR3 sequence (DNA): TGCAGCGTGCGGGACGTACGGAACACTGAAGCTTTCTTT. The encoded protein is CSVRDVRNTEAFF.

This CDR3 reads CASSYPGQFRNQPQHF. CDR3 DNA sequence: TGTGCCAGCAGTTACCCGGGACAGTTTCGCAATCAGCCCCAGCATTTT. The chain couples TRBV21-1 to TRBJ1-5; the table's TRBD1 call for D was not verified on the DNA. TRBV21-1 is a pseudogene segment. The CDR3 is 16 amino acids.

In this sample, this clone turned up a few times. The V gene is TRBV2, the J gene TRBJ1-1, with 7 bases fitting TRBD1. CDR1 and CDR2 from the germline V gene are SNHLY and FYNNEI. Trimming at V came to 3 bases and at J to 4 bases, leaving 2 bases not matched to a gene. The CDR3 runs to 13 residues. CDR3 DNA: TGTGCCAGCAGTGAGGACAGGTCCACTGAAGCTTTCTTT. It encodes CASSEDRSTEAFF. Using reference TRBV2 and TRBJ1-1 for the parts outside the CDR3, the full variable domain is EPEVTQTPSHQVTQMGQEVILRCVPISNHLYFYWYRQILGQKVEFLVSFYNNEISEKSEIFDDQFSVERPDGSNFTLKIRSTKLEDSAMYFCASSEDRSTEAFFGQGTRLTVV.

The chain carries TRBV30 and TRBJ1-1; D gene unclear. V was cut by 3 bases and J by 2 bases, with 4 bases left in between. This CDR3 region has 11 residues. CDR1 is GTSNPN and CDR2 is SVGIG in the germline V gene (reference sequence). The CDR3 region has the DNA TGTGCCTGGAGACTTAACACTGAAGCTTTCTTT. Translating gives CAWRLNTEAFF. Using reference TRBV30 and TRBJ1-1 for the parts outside the CDR3, the full variable domain is SQTIHQWPATLVQPVGSPLSLECTVEGTSNPNLYWYRQAAGRGLQLLFYSVGIGQISSEVPQNLSASRPQDRQFILSSKKLLLSDSGFYLCAWRLNTEAFFGQGTRLTVV.

The CDR3 loop reads CASGLPLGPAGELFF. The DNA for the CDR3 is TGTGCTAGTGGTTTGCCCCTTGGTCCAGCCGGGGAGCTGTTTTTT. This sequence joins TRBV12-5 and TRBJ2-2, with D uncertain. Germline assignment: CDR1 LGHNT and CDR2 FRNRAP. The CDR3 runs to 15 residues. V was pared by 2 bases and J by 6 bases, with 13 bases between.

CDR3: CASSPTGGWSPLHF. DNA for the CDR3: TGTGCCAGCAGCCCAACAGGGGGTTGGTCACCCCTCCACTTT. V usage is TRBV7-2 and J usage is TRBJ1-6, with 8 bases identical to TRBD1. The V and J ends lost 5 bases and 10 bases, in that order; junction bases with no gene match: 7. Germline CDR1 and CDR2: SGHTA and FQGNSA. The CDR3 runs to 14 residues.

This clone was seen more than once but under ten times. CDR3 bases: TGTGCCAGCAGTTCCCCGGGACAGGGAGAGGAGACCCAGTACTTC. It codes for CASSSPGQGEETQYF. The genes are TRBV2 and TRBJ2-5, with TRBD1 matching 9 bases. V lost 5 bases and J lost 5; bases outside the gene matches: 9. Germline CDR1 is SNHLY and CDR2 is FYNNEI. The CDR3 sequence is 15 residues long.

This chain joins TRBV7-2 and TRBJ2-5; tentative D call: TRBD2 (5 bases). Per the germline V gene, CDR1 is SGHTA and CDR2 is FQGNSA. CDR3 length equals 15 residues. Trimming stripped 5 bases from V and 2 bases from J, with 15 bases between. CDR3 protein: CASSKRVGRQETQYF. The CDR3 DNA reads as TGTGCCAGCAGCAAGAGGGTCGGCCGACAAGAGACCCAGTACTTC.

The rearrangement joins TRBV28 to TRBJ1-2; D gene uncertain. V was pared by 5 bases and J by 2 bases, with 21 bases between. This CDR3 is built from 17 residues. Germline V CDR1 and CDR2: MDHEN, SYDVKM. The CDR3 protein is CASSQSGWQDQNYGYTF. CDR3 coding DNA: TGTGCCAGCAGTCAAAGCGGATGGCAGGACCAAAACTATGGCTACACCTTC.

The chain is built from TRBV28 and TRBJ2-1; tentative D call: TRBD2 (5 bases). CDR3 size: 14 residues. Germline V gene lookup returns CDR1 MDHEN and CDR2 SYDVKM. The V gene lost 7 bases and the J gene lost 1 base, with 11 bases spanning the gap. The CDR3 region is CASTLRGSYNEQFF. The CDR3 nucleotides read TGTGCCAGCACATTACGGGGTTCCTACAATGAGCAGTTCTTC.

This chain connects TRBV7-2 to TRBJ2-1, with 7 bases matching TRBD2. CDR3 length equals 16 residues. The germline gives CDR1 SGHTA, CDR2 FQGNSA. After removal of 2 bases from V and 7 bases from J, the junction contained 11 bases not matched to a gene. CDR3 nucleotides: TGTGCCAGCAGCTTAATGTCCGCGGGAGTGGGGAATGAGCAGTTCTTC. Its protein is CASSLMSAGVGNEQFF.

The chain joins TRBV10-3 to TRBJ1-1; possible D gene TRBD1, 5 bases. CDR1 is ENHRY, CDR2 SYGVKD, per germline. The CDR3 sequence is 15 residues long. Between the trimmed V and J ends, which lost 5 bases and 4 bases, there was a span of 17 bases. CDR3 in DNA: TGTGCCATCAGTTCCGAGGGGACTTTGGGCACTGAAGCTTTCTTT. Its protein is CAISSEGTLGTEAFF.

This clone was seen only a few times. The rearrangement links TRBV29-1 to TRBJ2-5; TRBD1 agrees at 7 bases. The junction had 12 bases not matched to a gene; V was cut back by 4 bases and J by 7 bases. Germline loops: CDR1 SQVTM, CDR2 ANQGSEA. The CDR3 consists of 14 residues. The CDR3 loop is CSVVTGDVMVTQYF. CDR3 DNA: TGCAGCGTTGTCACAGGGGACGTAATGGTGACCCAGTACTTC.